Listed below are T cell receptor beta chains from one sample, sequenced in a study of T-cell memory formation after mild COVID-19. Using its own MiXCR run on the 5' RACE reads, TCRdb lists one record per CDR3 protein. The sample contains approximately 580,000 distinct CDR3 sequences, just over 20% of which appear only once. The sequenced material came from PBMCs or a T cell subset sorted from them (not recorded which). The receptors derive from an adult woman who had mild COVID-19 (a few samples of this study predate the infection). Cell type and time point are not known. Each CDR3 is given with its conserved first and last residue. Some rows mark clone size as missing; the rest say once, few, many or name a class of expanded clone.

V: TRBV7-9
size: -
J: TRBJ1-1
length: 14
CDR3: CASPGGPRTTEAFF

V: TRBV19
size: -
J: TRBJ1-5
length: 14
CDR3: CASTPLAGNQPQHF

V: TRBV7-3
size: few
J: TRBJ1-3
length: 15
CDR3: CASSLTPGSGNTIYF

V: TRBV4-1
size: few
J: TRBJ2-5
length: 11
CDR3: CASSQNGTQYF

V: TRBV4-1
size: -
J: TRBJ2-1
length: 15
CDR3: CASSQGRGGPNEQFF

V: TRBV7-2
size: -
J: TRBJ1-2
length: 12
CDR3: CAIYRENYGYTF

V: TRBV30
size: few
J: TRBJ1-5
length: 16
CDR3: CAWKNSWGASNQPQHF

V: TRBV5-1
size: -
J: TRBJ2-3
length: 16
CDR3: CASSLPTSKSTDTQYF

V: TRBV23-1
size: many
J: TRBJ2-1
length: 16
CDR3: CASSRARVGLRNEQFF

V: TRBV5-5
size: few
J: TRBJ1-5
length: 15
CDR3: CASSNGQGSPQPQHF

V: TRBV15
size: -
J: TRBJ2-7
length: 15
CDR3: CATSRWTSGTHEQYF

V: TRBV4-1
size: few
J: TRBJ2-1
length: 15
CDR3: CASSLNPDAVDEQFF

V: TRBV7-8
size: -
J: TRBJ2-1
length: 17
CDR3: CASSLKSGSQTYNEQFF

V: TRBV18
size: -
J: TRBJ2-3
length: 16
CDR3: CASSPPGRGAADTQYF

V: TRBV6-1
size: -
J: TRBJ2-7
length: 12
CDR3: CAIGRPPYEQYF

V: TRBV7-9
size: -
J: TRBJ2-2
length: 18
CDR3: CASSSRDREPTNTGELFF

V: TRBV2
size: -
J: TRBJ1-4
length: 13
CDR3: CASRGQLGEKLFF

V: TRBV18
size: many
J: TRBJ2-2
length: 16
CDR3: CASSPRTGTNTGELFF

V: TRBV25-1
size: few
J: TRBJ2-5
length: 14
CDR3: CASRPTGGKETQYF

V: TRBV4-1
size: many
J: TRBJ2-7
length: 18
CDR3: CASSQPTAGGRSSYEQYF

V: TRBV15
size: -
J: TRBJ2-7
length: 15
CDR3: CATSSGGQSSYEQYF

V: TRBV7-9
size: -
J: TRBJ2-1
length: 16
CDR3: CASSPNLAGGLNEQFF

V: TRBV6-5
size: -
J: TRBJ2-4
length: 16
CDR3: CASRSGTGKAKNIQYF

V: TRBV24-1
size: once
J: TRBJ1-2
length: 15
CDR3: CATSDAGARSYGYTF

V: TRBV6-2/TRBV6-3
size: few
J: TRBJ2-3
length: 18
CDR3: CASTPAQGLAGSTDTQYF